This T cell receptor (beta chain) is from a study of cytomegalovirus exposure and HLA in healthy donors. Study results and caveats: Later analysis showed most CMV-associated TCR beta chains appearing HLA-restricted. Rare TCR sequences predominated, though certain public TCRs were found in many donors. The authors later found TCR association rates varying by HLA locus, with DRB1 most and HLA-C fewest. Serostatus for CMV was the only available immune exposure information.

CDR3 size: 13 residues. Germline CDR1 reads SNHLY; CDR2 reads FYNNEI. V gave up 7 bases and J gave up 0 bases, with 7 bases separating them. Use of 60 Vbeta and 13 Jbeta primers characterized the PCR. The method was immunoSEQ multiplex PCR; TCRdb's version includes in-frame clones alone and lacks a portion of them. The sample consists of about 150,000 clones, approximately 9% of them appearing once. In the case of this clone: Its specificity is unknown.

The receptor's source is a woman in her forties in good health and CMV-seropositive. This sequence joins TRBV2 and TRBJ2-1; D uncertain. Sequenced material: PBMCs. CDR3 amino acids: CASNYGSYNEQFF. CDR3 nucleotides: TGTGCCAGCAACTATGGCTCCTACAATGAGCAGTTCTTC.